This T cell receptor beta chain was obtained from a study of monozygotic twins with inflammatory bowel disease. Study observations and caveats: IBD patients carried less diverse TCRbeta repertoires (inverse Simpson) than healthy co-twins. Different T cell subtypes could not be distinguished.

About this clonotype: Its antigen is undetermined.

TCRdb re-called the 5' RACE reads; every CDR3 protein appears as one record, without DNA. Its table records approximately 300,000 distinct CDR3 sequences. Sequenced: blood. The receptor was derived from a human donor with ulcerative colitis or Crohn's disease, or a healthy co-twin of an affected twin (not recorded which).

This CDR3 reads CSVVGTGGHIFYEQYF. V is TRBV29-1 and J is TRBJ2-7; the D gene TCRdb calls, TRBD1, cannot be checked with no DNA. The CDR3 has 16 amino acids. Germline V gene data show CDR1 as SQVTM and CDR2 as ANQGSEA.